This T cell receptor (beta chain) derives from a study of blood T cell repertoires in COVID-19. The CDR3 totals 13 residues. Measured with immunoSEQ multiplex PCR; TCRdb has only the in-frame clones, and not every one. Among under 300,000 clones listed, approximately 90% were seen once. Participants' own reports of clinical history determined their cohort assignment. V and J are TRBV1 and TRBJ1-2; TRBD1 is taken as the D call from the table, unchecked against the DNA. TRBV1 counts as a pseudogene. The origin of this receptor is a middle-aged man who had recovered from COVID-19. Sample: PBMCs or T cells enriched from blood (not recorded which). The CDR3 reads CTSNRQGDYGYTF. In DNA, the CDR3 is TGCACCAGCAATCGACAGGGTGACTATGGCTACACCTTC.